The 2 T cell receptor beta chains given below trace back to one sample, sequenced in a study of blood T cell repertoires in COVID-19. Assay: immunoSEQ multiplex PCR; the TCRdb copy retains only in-frame clones and omits some. In the table there are about 310,000 clones, roughly 89% of which are singletons. Source material: peripheral blood. Receptors were obtained from a woman aged 35 to 49 with COVID-19, enrolled during active disease.

The V call is TRBV28, the J call TRBJ1-2, with a weak D call TRBD1 (6 bases). V was cut by 7 bases and J by 0 bases, with 12 bases left in between. Germline CDR1 is MDHEN and CDR2 is SYDVKM. This CDR3 is 14 amino acids long. The CDR3 DNA sequence: TGTGCCAGCACCCAGGGGCAATCTAACTATGGCTACACCTTC. It yields the protein CASTQGQSNYGYTF.

The rearrangement joins TRBV19 to TRBJ1-4; TRBD1 is a possible D gene (6 bases). CDR3 length: 14 amino acids. Germline assignment: CDR1 LNHDA and CDR2 SQIVND (reference sequence). V dropped 7 bases and J dropped 6 bases, with 15 bases sitting between them. The CDR3 DNA sequence: TGTGCCAGTATGAGGGGGTTATACGATGAAAAACTGTTTTTT. Translating gives CASMRGLYDEKLFF.